This entry describes one T cell receptor beta chain. The draw for each donor consisted of a single 2.5 ml blood sample. These data come from a study of monozygotic twins with inflammatory bowel disease. TCRdb re-analyzed the 5' RACE reads; it lists each CDR3 protein once, without DNA. The listing contains some 450,000 distinct CDR3 sequences. The sequencing input was blood. The receptor was isolated from a human donor with ulcerative colitis or Crohn's disease, or a healthy co-twin of an affected twin (not recorded which).

CDR3 amino acids: CASSLWDPGEQYF. The chain links TRBV12-3 or TRBV12-4 to TRBJ2-7. This CDR3 is 13 amino acids long.